Shown below are 25 T cell receptor beta chains from a single sample sequenced in a study of naive and memory T cell subsets. Study-wide findings and caveats: Especially in CD8 cells, naive repertoires contained a few larger clonotypes, possibly CD45RA-re-expressing memory cells.

Both TRBC1 and TRBC2 were covered by a beta constant-region primer of two equimolar oligonucleotides. Nested alpha and beta constant-region primers with the SP2 primer drove four PCR rounds on ligated cDNA. From the UMI-ligation and nested PCR reads, TCRdb called clonotypes with MiXCR, one entry per CDR3 protein. Among 130,000 to 150,000 distinct CDR3 sequences listed, about 23% were seen once. These receptors have no known antigen. The sample consisted of naive CD4+ T cells from blood. The source is a human donor in good health.

This clonotype was counted ten times or more. This rearrangement joins TRBV3-1 to TRBJ2-7; D may be TRBD2 (5 bases). CDR3 length: 13 amino acids. Between the trimmed V and J ends, which lost 1 base and 4 bases, there was a span of 8 bases. CDR1 is LGHDT and CDR2 is YNNKEL in the germline V gene (reference sequence). CDR3 sequence (DNA): TGTGCCAGCAGCCAAGTCGGGGATTACGAGCAGTACTTC. Amino acids: CASSQVGDYEQYF.

This clonotype was recorded a few times. The rearrangement joins TRBV5-5 to TRBJ2-3; 7 nucleotides line up with TRBD1. This CDR3 region has 16 residues. Germline V gives CDR1 SGHKS, CDR2 YYEKEE (reference sequence). V dropped 4 bases and J dropped 4; count of bases not matched to a gene: 12. CDR3 sequence (DNA): TGTGCCAGCAGCCGTAACAGGGGAATAAGAGCAGATACGCAGTATTTT. It is translated as CASSRNRGIRADTQYF.

This clonotype was seen a few times. The CDR3 region is CSGYNRGGVTGELFF. DNA for the CDR3: TGCAGCGGATACAACAGGGGAGGGGTCACCGGGGAGCTGTTTTTT. V gene TRBV29-1 combines with J gene TRBJ2-2; the D call may be TRBD1 or TRBD2 (7 bases each). This CDR3 comprises 15 residues. Trimming took off 7 bases at V and 4 bases at J, with 19 bases between the two ends. CDR1 is SQVTM, CDR2 ANQGSEA, per germline.

This clonotype showed up just a few times. This chain connects TRBV20-1 to TRBJ2-1, with 9 positions matching TRBD1. CDR1 is DFQATT, CDR2 SNEGSKA, per germline (reference sequence). The CDR3 runs to 14 residues. After removal of 6 bases from V and 4 bases from J, the junction contained 7 bases not matched to a gene. CDR3 in amino acids: CSANRDRVYNEQFF. The CDR3 DNA is TGCAGTGCAAATCGGGACAGGGTTTACAATGAGCAGTTCTTC.

This clonotype was detected ten times or more. The rearrangement joins TRBV29-1 to TRBJ2-3; a possible D gene is TRBD1 (5 bases). Germline CDR1 is SQVTM and CDR2 is ANQGSEA. The CDR3 sequence is 12 residues long. With 3 bases removed from V and 4 bases from J, the gap between germline ends came to 8 bases. The CDR3 reads CSVDQGPDTQYF. The CDR3 region has the DNA TGCAGCGTTGATCAGGGTCCAGATACGCAGTATTTT.

This clonotype was observed a few times. V usage is TRBV29-1 and J usage is TRBJ2-5; 8 bases map to TRBD1. The V gene end was trimmed by 6 bases and the J gene end by 4 bases; junction bases not matched to a gene: 4. The germline V gene has CDR1 SQVTM and CDR2 ANQGSEA. The CDR3 extends over 12 amino acids. The CDR3 protein is CSVTGGIETQYF. CDR3 DNA: TGCAGCGTAACAGGGGGAATAGAGACCCAGTACTTC.

The chain has TRBV29-1 and TRBJ2-3, with 10 bases lining up with TRBD2. The junction had 6 bases not matched to a gene; V was cut back by 1 base and J by 2 bases. Germline CDR1 SQVTM, CDR2 ANQGSEA. This CDR3 comprises 16 residues. For the CDR3, the DNA is TGCAGCGTTGAAGGGTCCCTAGCGGGGGCCACAGATACGCAGTATTTT. Translated, it gives CSVEGSLAGATDTQYF.

This clonotype came up many times. The chain carries TRBV20-1 and TRBJ2-1, with D perhaps matching TRBD1 (5 bases). From germline, CDR1 is DFQATT and CDR2 SNEGSKA (reference sequence). V lost 0 bases and J 0 bases, leaving 9 bases between the germline ends. The CDR3 is made up of 15 amino acids. DNA for the CDR3: TGCAGTGCTAGAGATCAAGGACACTCCTACAATGAGCAGTTCTTC. This sequence encodes CSARDQGHSYNEQFF.

The chain is built from TRBV29-1 and TRBJ2-1; no firm D call. Germline V gene lookup returns CDR1 SQVTM and CDR2 ANQGSEA. The V gene lost 4 bases and the J gene lost 4 bases, with 8 bases spanning the gap. The CDR3 covers 12 residues. The CDR3 nucleotides are TGCAGCGTTGCGCGCTCATACAATGAGCAGTTCTTC. It translates to CSVARSYNEQFF.

This rearrangement joins TRBV30 to TRBJ1-6, with D unclear. The V and J ends lost 3 bases and 8 bases respectively, with 8 bases between them. Germline lookup yields CDR1 GTSNPN and CDR2 SVGIG (reference sequence). This CDR3 is built from 12 residues. The CDR3 DNA follows: TGTGCCTGGAGGGATAGCCATTCACCCCTCCACTTT. It translates to CAWRDSHSPLHF.

The chain is built from TRBV28 and TRBJ2-5; 9 bases are shared with TRBD1. V was clipped by 7 bases and J by 3 bases; unmatched bases: 9. Germline assignment: CDR1 MDHEN and CDR2 SYDVKM. The CDR3 covers 15 residues. The CDR3 DNA reads TGTGCCAGCACCGATGGCGGGACAGGGAAAGAGACCCAGTACTTC. Protein sequence: CASTDGGTGKETQYF.

In regard to this clonotype: A read error may account for a junction end that differs from germline. The chain employs TRBV7-2 and TRBJ1-1; 9 nucleotides align to TRBD1. Germline-derived CDR1 and CDR2 are SGHTA and FQGNSA. The CDR3 covers 16 residues. The CDR3 DNA reads TGTGCCAGCAGCTCGCCACACAGGGGGCTCGGCACTAAAGCTTTCTTT. Its protein is CASSSPHRGLGTKAFF.

This clonotype was counted at least ten times. The J gene is TRBJ2-1, the V gene TRBV7-8; the match to TRBD2 covers 8 bases. Germline V lookup: CDR1 SGHVS, CDR2 FQNEAQ. There are 15 residues in the CDR3. V was pared by 1 base and J by 8 bases, with 7 bases of the junction left unmatched. The CDR3 region has the DNA TGTGCCAGCAGCTTAGTGGGGACTAGGAGCGATGAGCAGTTCTTC. Protein product: CASSLVGTRSDEQFF. Together with reference TRBV7-8 and TRBJ2-1, the CDR3 gives the full variable domain: GAGVSQSPRYKVAKRGQDVALRCDPISGHVSLFWYQQALGQGPEFLTYFQNEAQLDKSGLPSDRFFAERPEGSVSTLKIQRTQQEDSAVYLCASSLVGTRSDEQFFGPGTRLTVL.

In nucleotides, the CDR3 is TGTGCCAGCAGTTTAGTGCTACCAGGGTTACAAGAGACCCAGTACTTC. Amino acid sequence: CASSLVLPGLQETQYF. The rearrangement joins TRBV28 to TRBJ2-5; D is possibly TRBD1 (5 bases). CDR3 size: 16 residues. V gave up 2 bases and J gave up 2 bases, with 15 bases separating them. CDR1 is MDHEN and CDR2 is SYDVKM in the germline V gene.

In this sample, this clonotype turned up many times. J is TRBJ2-6 and V is TRBV19, with a weak D call TRBD1 (6 bases). In germline, CDR1 is LNHDA, CDR2 SQIVND (reference sequence). Trimming cost V 4 bases and J 2 bases, with 12 bases left between them. The CDR3 consists of 16 residues. The CDR3 protein is CASSTGQTTGANVLTF. The CDR3 bases are TGTGCCAGTAGTACAGGACAGACCACTGGGGCCAACGTCCTGACTTTC.

This chain connects TRBV2 to TRBJ2-1; TRBD2 aligns across 8 bases. This CDR3 has 15 amino acids. V shed 6 bases, J shed 0 bases, and the junction held 4 bases outside the gene matches. Germline V lookup: CDR1 SNHLY, CDR2 FYNNEI. The CDR3: CASRGAGVSYNEQFF. DNA for the CDR3: TGTGCCAGCAGGGGAGCGGGAGTCTCCTACAATGAGCAGTTCTTC.

The gene calls are TRBV20-1 and TRBJ2-7; a possible D gene is TRBD1 (8 bases). Germline CDR1 reads DFQATT; CDR2 reads SNEGSKA (reference sequence). The ends were cut back, 5 bases at V and 6 bases at J, with 14 bases in the middle. The CDR3 runs to 12 residues. CDR3 coding DNA: TGCAGTGCTGTCACAGGGGGGGTCGAGCAGTACTTC. Its protein product is CSAVTGGVEQYF.

This clonotype was seen more than once but under ten times. The chain links TRBV20-1 to TRBJ2-7, with a tentative D call TRBD2 (5 bases). The CDR3 consists of 12 residues. Per germline, CDR1 DFQATT and CDR2 SNEGSKA (reference sequence). V lost 6 bases, J lost 3 bases, and 12 bases lay in between. The DNA of the CDR3 is TGCAGTGCGGACTCCCTCGGCTACGAGCAGTACTTC. Protein: CSADSLGYEQYF.

This clonotype showed up just a few times. The rearrangement uses TRBV7-9 and TRBJ2-3; D is possibly TRBD1 or TRBD2 (6 bases each). There are 16 residues in the CDR3. Trimming cost V 5 bases and J 0 bases, with 15 bases left between them. Per the germline V gene, CDR1 is SEHNR and CDR2 is FQNEAQ (reference sequence). CDR3 loop: CASSVRTGASTDTQYF. The CDR3 bases are TGTGCCAGCAGCGTCCGGACGGGGGCAAGCACAGATACGCAGTATTTT.

This clonotype has only a few counts. The rearrangement links TRBV29-1 to TRBJ2-1, with 13 bases matching TRBD2. CDR1 and CDR2 from the germline V gene are SQVTM and ANQGSEA. CDR3 length: 14 residues. The ends lost 2 bases at V and 8 bases at J; junction bases unmatched: 3. The DNA of the CDR3 is TGCAGCGTTGAACAAGGACTAGCGGGAGATGAGCAGTTCTTC. This translates into CSVEQGLAGDEQFF.

This chain uses TRBV6-1 with TRBJ2-1, with TRBD2 matching over 9 bases. CDR1 and CDR2 (germline): MNHNS, SASEGT. The CDR3 sequence is 15 residues long. The junction had 9 bases not matched to a gene; V was cut back by 7 bases and J by 5 bases. The CDR3 reads CASTPLAGTHNEQFF. In DNA, the CDR3 is TGTGCCAGCACTCCTCTAGCGGGAACCCACAATGAGCAGTTCTTC.

The chain is built from TRBV29-1 and TRBJ2-5; 9 nucleotides align to TRBD2. The J segment lost 2 bases and the V segment lost 6 bases, leaving 4 bases of the junction unmatched. Germline V gene data show CDR1 as SQVTM and CDR2 as ANQGSEA. The CDR3 loop spans 13 amino acids. CDR3 nucleotide sequence: TGCAGCGTAGGGACTAGCATGCAAGAGACCCAGTACTTC. This sequence encodes CSVGTSMQETQYF.

The V call is TRBV20-1, the J call TRBJ1-5; 7 bases agree with TRBD1. J gave up 6 bases and V 0 bases, and 17 bases lay outside the gene matches. Looked up from germline, CDR1 is DFQATT and CDR2 is SNEGSKA (reference sequence). CDR3 length equals 18 residues. The CDR3 nucleotides read TGCAGTGCTAGAGATCGCGTGAAGGGAGGGACAGTAGGTCAGCCCCAGCATTTT. Amino acids: CSARDRVKGGTVGQPQHF.

This clonotype was recorded many times. The V and J genes are TRBV12-3 or TRBV12-4 and TRBJ1-2; the match to TRBD1 covers 7 bases. Trimming at V came to 6 bases and at J to 1 base, leaving 5 bases not matched to a gene. The CDR3 spans 14 residues. The CDR3 reads CASRRDRDNYGYTF. In nucleotides, the CDR3 is TGTGCCAGCAGACGAGACAGGGATAACTATGGCTACACCTTC.

The chain employs TRBV20-1 and TRBJ2-2, with D unresolved. Per the germline V gene, CDR1 is DFQATT and CDR2 is SNEGSKA (reference sequence). The CDR3 extends over 14 amino acids. V lost 0 bases and J lost 2, with 7 bases in between. For the CDR3, the DNA is TGCAGTGCTAGAGATGGTCGAAACACCGGGGAGCTGTTTTTT. It specifies CSARDGRNTGELFF.